The 5 T cell receptor beta chains listed next were all sequenced from one sample in a study of PD-1 blockade in classical Hodgkin lymphoma. The time point here: cycle 4 day 1 (C4D1), after more than 5 weeks of nivolumab. Each of the patients experienced relapse following autologous stem cell transplantation, and their brentuximab vedotin exposure differed. Using magnetic negative selection, the CD4+ T cells were separated out of thawed PBMCs. Measured with immunoSEQ multiplex PCR; TCRdb has only the in-frame clones, and not every one. Among tens of thousands of clones listed, roughly 80% were seen once. The input for sequencing was CD4+ T cells from blood, taken before the fourth cycle of nivolumab. The origin of the receptors is a human donor with classical Hodgkin lymphoma.

The V and J genes are TRBV9 and TRBJ1-4; no clear D gene. Germline V lookup: CDR1 SGDLS, CDR2 YYNGEE. The CDR3 extends over 15 amino acids. Trimming took 1 base from V and 0 from J, leaving 7 bases between them. CDR3 residues: CASSVLSATNEKLFF. Written as DNA, the CDR3 is TGTGCCAGCAGCGTATTGAGTGCAACTAATGAAAAACTGTTTTTT.

The rearrangement joins TRBV7-6 to TRBJ2-5; the match to TRBD2 covers 10 bases. Trimming cost V 5 bases and J 5 bases; bases outside gene matches: 8. The CDR3 consists of 15 residues. Looked up from germline, CDR1 is SGHVS and CDR2 is FNYEAQ. The CDR3 spells CASSPLAGGLETQYF. The CDR3 DNA sequence: TGTGCCAGCAGCCCATTAGCGGGGGGATTGGAGACCCAGTACTTC.

This sequence joins TRBV18 and TRBJ2-5; TRBD2 agrees at 7 bases. CDR3 size: 14 residues. Trimming took 3 bases from V and 2 from J; bases not matched to a gene: 3. Germline V lookup: CDR1 KGHSH, CDR2 LQKENI. The CDR3 DNA reads TGTGCCAGCTCACCGAGCGGGGTTCAAGAGACCCAGTACTTC. This translates into CASSPSGVQETQYF.

The chain couples TRBV7-2 to TRBJ2-3; either TRBD1 or TRBD2 may supply D (5 bases each). There are 16 residues in the CDR3. V dropped 5 bases and J dropped 4 bases, with 19 bases sitting between them. CDR1 and CDR2 from the germline V gene are SGHTA and FQGNSA. The CDR3 region has the DNA TGTGCCAGCAGCCCGAAATCGAGGGGAGTCGCAGATACGCAGTATTTT. Translated: CASSPKSRGVADTQYF.

This clone was observed a handful of times. The CDR3 DNA follows: TGTGCCAGCAGCAACACCCAGGGGGCCTACGAGCAGTACTTC. Its protein product is CASSNTQGAYEQYF. The V and J genes are TRBV7-9 and TRBJ2-7, with 7 positions matching TRBD1. This CDR3 comprises 14 residues. With 5 bases clipped from V and 2 bases from J, the junction kept 6 bases outside the gene matches. Per the germline V gene, CDR1 is SEHNR and CDR2 is FQNEAQ (reference sequence). Variable domain in full (rest from reference TRBV7-9 and TRBJ2-7): DTGVSQNPRHKITKRGQNVTFRCDPISEHNRLYWYRQTLGQGPEFLTYFQNEAQLEKSRLLSDRFSAERPKGSFSTLEIQRTEQGDSAMYLCASSNTQGAYEQYFGPGTRLTVT.